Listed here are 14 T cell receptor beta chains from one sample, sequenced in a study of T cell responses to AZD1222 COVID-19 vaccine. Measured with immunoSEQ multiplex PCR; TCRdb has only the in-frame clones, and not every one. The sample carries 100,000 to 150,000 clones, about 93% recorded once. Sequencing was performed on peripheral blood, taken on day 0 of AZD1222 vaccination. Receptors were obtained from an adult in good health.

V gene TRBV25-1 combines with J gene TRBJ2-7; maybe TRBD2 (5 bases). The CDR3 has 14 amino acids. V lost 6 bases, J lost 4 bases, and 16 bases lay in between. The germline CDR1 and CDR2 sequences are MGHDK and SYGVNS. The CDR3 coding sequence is TGTGCCAGCAGGGCCCCCGGGGAAGGATACGAGCAGTACTTC. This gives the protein CASRAPGEGYEQYF.

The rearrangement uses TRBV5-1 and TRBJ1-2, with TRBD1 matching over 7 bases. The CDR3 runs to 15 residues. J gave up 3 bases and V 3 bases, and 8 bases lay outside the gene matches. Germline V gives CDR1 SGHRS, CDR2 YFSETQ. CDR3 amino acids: CASSSGQAKDYGYTF. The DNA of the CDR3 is TGCGCCAGCAGCTCCGGACAGGCCAAAGACTATGGCTACACCTTC.

CDR3 bases: TGTGCCAGCAGCCTCCGGACGCTTGGCTACACCTTC. Amino acid sequence: CASSLRTLGYTF. The V gene is TRBV5-5, the J gene TRBJ1-2, with D unresolved. The CDR3 covers 12 residues. Germline-derived CDR1 and CDR2 are SGHKS and YYEKEE (reference sequence). V was cut by 4 bases and J by 7 bases, with 11 bases left in between.

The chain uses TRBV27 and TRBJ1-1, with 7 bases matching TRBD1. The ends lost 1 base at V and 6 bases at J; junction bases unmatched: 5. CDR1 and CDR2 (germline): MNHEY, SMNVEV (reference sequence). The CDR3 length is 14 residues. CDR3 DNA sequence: TGTGCCAGCAGTTTATGGGACAGTTCACCTGAAGCTTTCTTT. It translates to CASSLWDSSPEAFF.

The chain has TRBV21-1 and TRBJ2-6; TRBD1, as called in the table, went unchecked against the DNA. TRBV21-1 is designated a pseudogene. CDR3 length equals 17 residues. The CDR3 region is CASSRDRGRDGANVLTF. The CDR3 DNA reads TGTGCCAGCAGTCGGGACAGGGGGCGTGATGGGGCCAACGTCCTGACTTTC.

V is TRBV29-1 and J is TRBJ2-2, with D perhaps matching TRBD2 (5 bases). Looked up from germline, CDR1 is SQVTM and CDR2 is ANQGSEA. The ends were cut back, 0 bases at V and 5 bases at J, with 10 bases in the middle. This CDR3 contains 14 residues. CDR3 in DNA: TGCAGCGTTGAAGATCACCCGGGGACCGGGGAGCTGTTTTTT. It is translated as CSVEDHPGTGELFF.

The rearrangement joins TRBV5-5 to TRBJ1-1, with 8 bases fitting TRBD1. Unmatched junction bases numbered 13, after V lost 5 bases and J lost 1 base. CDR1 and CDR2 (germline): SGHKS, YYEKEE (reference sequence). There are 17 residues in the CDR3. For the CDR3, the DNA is TGTGCCAGCAGATCCGGACAGGGCTTGGATGGGAACACTGAAGCTTTCTTT. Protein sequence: CASRSGQGLDGNTEAFF. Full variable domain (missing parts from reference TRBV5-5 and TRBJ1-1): DAGVTQSPTHLIKTRGQQVTLRCSPISGHKSVSWYQQVLGQGPQFIFQYYEKEERGRGNFPDRFSARQFPNYSSELNVNALLLGDSALYLCASRSGQGLDGNTEAFFGQGTRLTVV.

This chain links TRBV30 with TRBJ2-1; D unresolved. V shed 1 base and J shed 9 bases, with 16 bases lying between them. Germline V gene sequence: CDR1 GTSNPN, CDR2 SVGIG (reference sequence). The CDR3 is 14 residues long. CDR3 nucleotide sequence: TGTGCCTGGAGTGGGTCGGGCCTGGGCGGTGAGCAGTTCTTC. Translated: CAWSGSGLGGEQFF.

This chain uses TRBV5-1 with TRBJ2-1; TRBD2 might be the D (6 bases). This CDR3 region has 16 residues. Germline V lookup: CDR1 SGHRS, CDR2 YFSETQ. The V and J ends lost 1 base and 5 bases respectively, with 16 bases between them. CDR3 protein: CASSLMGGGQNNEQFF. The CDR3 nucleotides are TGCGCCAGCAGCTTGATGGGGGGAGGCCAAAACAATGAGCAGTTCTTC.

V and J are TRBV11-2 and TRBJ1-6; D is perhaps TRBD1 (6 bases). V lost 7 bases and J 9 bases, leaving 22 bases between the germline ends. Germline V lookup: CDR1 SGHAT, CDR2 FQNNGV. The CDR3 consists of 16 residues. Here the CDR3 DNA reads TGTGCCAGCACAAGATCACAGGGCCGGAACGGTTCACCCCTCCACTTT. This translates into CASTRSQGRNGSPLHF.

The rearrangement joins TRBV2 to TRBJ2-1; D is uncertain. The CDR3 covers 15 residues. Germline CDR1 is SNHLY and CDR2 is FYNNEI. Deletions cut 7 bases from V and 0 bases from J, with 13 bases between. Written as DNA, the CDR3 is TGTGCCAGCATTCCGGTTATGAGCTCCTACAATGAGCAGTTCTTC. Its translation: CASIPVMSSYNEQFF.

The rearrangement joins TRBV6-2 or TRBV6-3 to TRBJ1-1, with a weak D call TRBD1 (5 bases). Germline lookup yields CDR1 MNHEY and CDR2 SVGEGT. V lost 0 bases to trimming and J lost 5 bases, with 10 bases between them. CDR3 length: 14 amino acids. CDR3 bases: TGTGCCAGCAGTTACTCGACCGGGGCGACTGAAGCTTTCTTT. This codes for CASSYSTGATEAFF.

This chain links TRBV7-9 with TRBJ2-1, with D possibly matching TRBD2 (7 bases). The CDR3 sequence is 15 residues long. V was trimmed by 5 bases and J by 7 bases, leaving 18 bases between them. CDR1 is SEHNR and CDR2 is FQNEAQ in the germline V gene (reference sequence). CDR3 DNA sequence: TGTGCCAGCAGCCCCATGGGGGGGCCTCGGAATGAGCAGTTCTTC. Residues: CASSPMGGPRNEQFF.

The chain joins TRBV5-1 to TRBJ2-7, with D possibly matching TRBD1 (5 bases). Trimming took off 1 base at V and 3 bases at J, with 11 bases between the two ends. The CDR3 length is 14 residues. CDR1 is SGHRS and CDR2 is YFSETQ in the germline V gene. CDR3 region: CASSLSDSLYEQYF. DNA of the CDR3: TGCGCCAGCAGCTTGAGTGACAGCCTCTACGAGCAGTACTTC.